This TCR beta chain was retrieved from a study of cytomegalovirus exposure and HLA in healthy donors (dated by TCRdb to between 2016 and 2019). Regarding the complete study: According to a later analysis, the approximately 120 validation repertoires were produced on the same platform as the 600 to 850 repertoires of the first cohort. The study aimed to test whether signatures of past pathogen exposure could be identified by cataloging public T cell receptors. To predict cytomegalovirus infection status, the study combined high-throughput TCR immunosequencing, statistical association of individual TCRs with disease status, and machine learning. Besides the first cohort of approximately 710 subjects, a separate validation cohort made up of over 95 different subjects was used. Overall study results and their limits: According to the authors, the approach could potentially be generalized to other disease states and immunological phenotypes. In a later analysis, TCRs clustered in the first cohort were found to also tend to co-occur in the 110 or so validation repertoires, with approximately 95% of cluster scores above 0. A later analysis had no HLA typing for the validation cohort, so co-occurrence there was scored across all 110 or so repertoires. In vitro tests confirmed that a few of the cytomegalovirus-associated TCR beta chains recognize cytomegalovirus antigens. The study listed around 160 TCR beta chains as associated with cytomegalovirus. Across donors, most TCR sequences were observed very rarely, whereas some public TCRs were present in many individuals. The classifier was reported to diagnose cytomegalovirus status with high specificity and sensitivity in both the original cohort and the validation cohort.

The library was made by the immunoSEQ multiplex PCR assay. The study's own analysis went as follows. A statistical classification framework was developed to diagnose cytomegalovirus status using the catalog of TCR beta chain sequences. TCRdb retrieved this table from immuneACCESS and kept in-frame rearrangements only. Not all clones are present; in checked studies, unresolved V genes account for under half, and no reason is known for the remainder. D and trimming come from the DNA, and the V and J calls and clone size come from that table. In this sample the table shows 250,000 to 400,000 clones, around 90% of which occur a single time. The ten largest make up around 0.96% of the sample. V is reduced by 4 bases and J by 3 bases, leaving a spacing of 15 bases between them. CDR1 is given as LGHNA and CDR2 as YSLEER, both from the germline V gene. From its cysteine to its phenylalanine, the CDR3 spans 15 amino acids. Here the CDR3 DNA is all that survives: 45 bases in frame from base 1.

Donors formed part of the validation cohort, which comprised some 120 subjects and was distinct from the first cohort of 666 subjects. As concerns this clone: Its antigen has not been determined. No per-base quality is available; no much larger clone lies one base away.

The chain employs TRBV4-3 and TRBJ1-2; no D segment can be confidently identified. The sample taken for sequencing was PBMCs. This sequence was found in a man aged 25-40 years in good health and CMV-seronegative. The CDR3 region: CASSPFAQPDYGYTF. The nucleotides are TGCGCCAGCAGCCCCTTTGCACAGCCGGACTATGGCTACACCTTC.